Presented here are 5 T cell receptor beta chains from one specimen sequenced in a study of cytomegalovirus exposure and HLA in healthy donors. TCRdb keeps only in-frame clones here, not all; method: immunoSEQ multiplex PCR. In the table there are just over 65,000 clones, approximately 97% of which are singletons. Sequencing was done on a sample of PBMCs. Receptors were obtained from a woman younger than 35 in good health and CMV-seropositive.

This clone was recorded once. This sequence joins TRBV2 and TRBJ2-7, with a possible D match to TRBD2 (5 bases). V was pared by 7 bases and J by 5 bases, with 18 bases between. This CDR3 region has 14 residues. CDR1 is SNHLY, CDR2 FYNNEI, per germline. CDR3 DNA sequence: TGTGCCAGCACCCCGGACTTTACCTTCGACGAGCAGTACTTC. As protein: CASTPDFTFDEQYF.

The rearrangement links TRBV6-1 to TRBJ1-5; tentatively, D is TRBD1 (6 bases). The CDR3 sequence is 12 residues long. The V gene lost 6 bases and the J gene lost 5 bases, with 8 bases spanning the gap. CDR1 is MNHNS and CDR2 is SASEGT in the germline V gene. CDR3 amino acids: CASRNRDQPQHF. The CDR3 region has the DNA TGTGCCAGCAGAAACAGGGATCAGCCCCAGCATTTT.

The chain is built from TRBV19 and TRBJ2-7; TRBD2 might be the D (6 bases). The CDR3 spans 15 residues. Germline V CDR1 and CDR2: LNHDA, SQIVND (reference sequence). The ends were cut back, 3 bases at V and 0 bases at J, with 12 bases in the middle. CDR3 protein: CASSIGSGLSYEQYF. CDR3 sequence (DNA): TGTGCCAGTAGTATCGGAAGCGGGCTCTCCTACGAGCAGTACTTC.

The genes are TRBV11-2 and TRBJ2-1; 7 bases agree with TRBD1. Germline-derived CDR1 and CDR2 are SGHAT and FQNNGV. This CDR3 region has 15 residues. J gave up 1 base and V 4 bases, and 4 bases lay outside the gene matches. This CDR3 is CASSSGRGSYNEQFF. The DNA for the CDR3 is TGTGCCAGCAGCTCGGGCAGGGGGTCCTACAATGAGCAGTTCTTC.

This clone was counted a single time. This chain links TRBV28 with TRBJ1-1; D unresolved. This CDR3 is 14 amino acids long. With 5 bases removed from V and 1 base from J, the gap between germline ends came to 11 bases. CDR1 MDHEN and CDR2 SYDVKM come from the germline V gene. The CDR3 region is CASSPRTANTEAFF. As DNA, the CDR3 is TGTGCCAGCAGTCCGCGGACTGCGAACACTGAAGCTTTCTTT.